This T cell receptor (beta chain) emerged from a study of cytomegalovirus exposure and HLA in healthy donors. Study-wide findings and caveats: Earlier findings revealed that most TCR beta V segments proved productive either about 87% or about 30% of the time. Rare TCR sequences dominated, though some public TCRs recurred in many donors. Later, an analysis showed that TCR beta chains associated with HLA were more clonally expanded than others that were equally common.

A note on this clone: What it recognizes is unknown.

CDR3 length: 14 amino acids. Trimming pared 2 bases from V and 1 base from J, leaving 7 bases between. Germline V gene sequence: CDR1 SGHTA, CDR2 FQGNSA. With 60 Vbeta and 13 Jbeta primers, the PCR was carried out. Clones were read by immunoSEQ multiplex PCR, and TCRdb kept only the in-frame ones, dropping some. The data hold 100,000 to 150,000 clones, with around 80% observed a single time. The chain couples TRBV7-2 to TRBJ2-3; D is undetermined. Sample: PBMCs. The TCR sequence derives from a woman between 25 and 40 years old in good health and CMV-seronegative. The CDR3 loop is CASSLSRGTDTQYF. CDR3 nucleotides: TGTGCCAGCAGCTTATCTCGGGGCACAGATACGCAGTATTTT.